These T cell receptor beta chains were read from a single sample in a study of cytomegalovirus exposure and HLA in healthy donors. Profiled with immunoSEQ multiplex PCR; TCRdb holds only in-frame clones, not every one. The sample lists fewer than 150,000 clones, approximately 61% occurring once. Sequencing was done on a sample of PBMCs. The origin of the receptors is a human donor in good health. Both conserved end residues are part of each CDR3.

cdr3_length: 16; v_call: TRBV6-5; j_call: TRBJ1-4; cdr3_aa: CASSYSPGQWKEKLFF
cdr3_length: 15; v_call: TRBV9; j_call: TRBJ1-5; cdr3_aa: CASSWGQGGDQPQHF
cdr3_length: 13; v_call: TRBV6-5; j_call: TRBJ2-7; cdr3_aa: CASSSNSHYEQYF
cdr3_length: 10; v_call: TRBV29-1; j_call: TRBJ1-1; cdr3_aa: CSPDRVEAFF
cdr3_length: 17; v_call: TRBV6-1; j_call: TRBJ2-1; cdr3_aa: CASSEAPKQTGGSEQFF
cdr3_length: 17; v_call: TRBV19; j_call: TRBJ2-2; cdr3_aa: CASSIQRTGKNTGELFF
cdr3_length: 14; v_call: TRBV6-1; j_call: TRBJ2-5; cdr3_aa: CASSTSPSQETQYF
cdr3_length: 16; v_call: TRBV25-1; j_call: TRBJ2-1; cdr3_aa: CASSEYRSGRALEQFF
cdr3_length: 13; v_call: TRBV7-9; j_call: .; cdr3_aa: CASSLITAYEQYF
cdr3_length: 15; v_call: TRBV18; j_call: TRBJ2-5; cdr3_aa: CASSPWTGRQETQYF
cdr3_length: 13; v_call: TRBV16; j_call: TRBJ1-2; cdr3_aa: CASSRQGAYGYTF
cdr3_length: 14; v_call: TRBV6-6; j_call: TRBJ1-4; cdr3_aa: CASSYRDRVEKLFF
cdr3_length: 16; v_call: TRBV18; j_call: TRBJ2-7; cdr3_aa: CASSSTARTVIYEQYF
cdr3_length: 15; v_call: TRBV4-2; j_call: TRBJ2-7; cdr3_aa: CASSQDGTGVFEQYF
cdr3_length: 16; v_call: TRBV7-9; j_call: TRBJ2-1; cdr3_aa: CASSLKREGPFDEQFF
cdr3_length: 14; v_call: TRBV28; j_call: TRBJ1-2; cdr3_aa: CASSWDTFNYGYTF
cdr3_length: 19; v_call: TRBV13; j_call: TRBJ2-4; cdr3_aa: CASTPRVREPPLAKNIQYF
cdr3_length: 15; v_call: TRBV6-5; j_call: TRBJ2-2; cdr3_aa: CASSYSLATTGELFF
cdr3_length: 15; v_call: TRBV5-1; j_call: TRBJ2-7; cdr3_aa: CASSLIRDRMNEQYF
cdr3_length: 15; v_call: TRBV4-3; j_call: TRBJ2-5; cdr3_aa: CASSLGTGIGETQYF
cdr3_length: 13; v_call: TRBV11-2; j_call: TRBJ1-5; cdr3_aa: CASSRGQAQPQHF
cdr3_length: 16; v_call: TRBV19; j_call: TRBJ2-1; cdr3_aa: CASSIVGSVENNEQFF
cdr3_length: 14; v_call: TRBV5-1; j_call: TRBJ1-3; cdr3_aa: CASAEGDSGNTIYF
cdr3_length: 12; v_call: TRBV10-3; j_call: TRBJ2-7; cdr3_aa: CAISESSYEQYF
cdr3_length: 15; v_call: TRBV11-2; j_call: TRBJ2-1; cdr3_aa: CASTTSVGSYNEQFF
cdr3_length: 15; v_call: TRBV27; j_call: TRBJ2-3; cdr3_aa: CASSLSQGHTDTQYF
cdr3_length: 12; v_call: TRBV28; j_call: TRBJ2-1; cdr3_aa: CASTNGENEQFF
cdr3_length: 15; v_call: TRBV5-1; j_call: TRBJ2-3; cdr3_aa: CASSLGGRRTDTQYF
cdr3_length: 12; v_call: TRBV19; j_call: TRBJ1-5; cdr3_aa: CASDRGNQPQHF
cdr3_length: 14; v_call: TRBV21-1; j_call: TRBJ2-5; cdr3_aa: CASSKPSFQETQYF
cdr3_length: 14; v_call: TRBV2; j_call: TRBJ2-2; cdr3_aa: CASTFGANTGELFF
cdr3_length: 13; v_call: TRBV28; j_call: TRBJ2-3; cdr3_aa: CASRTTGQITQYF
cdr3_length: 13; v_call: TRBV15; j_call: TRBJ2-5; cdr3_aa: CATSLRYRETQYF
cdr3_length: 15; v_call: TRBV9; j_call: TRBJ2-1; cdr3_aa: CASSVAGGGYNEQFF
cdr3_length: 18; v_call: TRBV11-2; j_call: TRBJ2-5; cdr3_aa: CASSLTGGPSQYQETQYF
cdr3_length: 16; v_call: TRBV7-9; j_call: TRBJ1-1; cdr3_aa: CASSLAGGQGVSEAFF
cdr3_length: 11; v_call: TRBV7-9; j_call: TRBJ2-7; cdr3_aa: CASSGAYEQYF
cdr3_length: 14; v_call: TRBV2; j_call: TRBJ2-2; cdr3_aa: CASSGGLDTGELFF
cdr3_length: 16; v_call: TRBV9; j_call: TRBJ2-1; cdr3_aa: CASSVAPSRGNNEQFF
cdr3_length: 15; v_call: TRBV9; j_call: TRBJ2-7; cdr3_aa: CASSVGLAVPYEQYF
cdr3_length: 17; v_call: TRBV18; j_call: TRBJ1-1; cdr3_aa: CASSLRILDPKRTEAFF
cdr3_length: 20; v_call: TRBV14; j_call: TRBJ2-7; cdr3_aa: CASSRGLLAGGRGGSYEQYF